This TCR beta chain was documented in a study of T cell repertoires in cytomegalovirus infection. The CDR3 is made up of 14 amino acids. Germline V CDR1 and CDR2: SQVTM, ANQGSEA. V was pared by 6 bases and J by 0 bases, with 12 bases between. This clonotype was seen more than once but under ten times. The antigen remains undetermined. One entry per CDR3 protein, called by TCRdb with MiXCR from the reads. The data hold over 45,000 distinct CDR3 sequences, with around 18% observed a single time. This chain joins TRBV29-1 and TRBJ1-3; no reliable D call. This TCR was sampled from a human donor in good health (CMV status not recorded). Some clones in this sample may be carry-over from other donors' samples. Source: CD8+ T cells from cultured PBMCs, taken from culture after CMV antigen stimulation. Here the CDR3 DNA reads TGCAGCGTCTACGACGGAGTCTCTGGAAACACCATATATTTT. Translating gives CSVYDGVSGNTIYF.